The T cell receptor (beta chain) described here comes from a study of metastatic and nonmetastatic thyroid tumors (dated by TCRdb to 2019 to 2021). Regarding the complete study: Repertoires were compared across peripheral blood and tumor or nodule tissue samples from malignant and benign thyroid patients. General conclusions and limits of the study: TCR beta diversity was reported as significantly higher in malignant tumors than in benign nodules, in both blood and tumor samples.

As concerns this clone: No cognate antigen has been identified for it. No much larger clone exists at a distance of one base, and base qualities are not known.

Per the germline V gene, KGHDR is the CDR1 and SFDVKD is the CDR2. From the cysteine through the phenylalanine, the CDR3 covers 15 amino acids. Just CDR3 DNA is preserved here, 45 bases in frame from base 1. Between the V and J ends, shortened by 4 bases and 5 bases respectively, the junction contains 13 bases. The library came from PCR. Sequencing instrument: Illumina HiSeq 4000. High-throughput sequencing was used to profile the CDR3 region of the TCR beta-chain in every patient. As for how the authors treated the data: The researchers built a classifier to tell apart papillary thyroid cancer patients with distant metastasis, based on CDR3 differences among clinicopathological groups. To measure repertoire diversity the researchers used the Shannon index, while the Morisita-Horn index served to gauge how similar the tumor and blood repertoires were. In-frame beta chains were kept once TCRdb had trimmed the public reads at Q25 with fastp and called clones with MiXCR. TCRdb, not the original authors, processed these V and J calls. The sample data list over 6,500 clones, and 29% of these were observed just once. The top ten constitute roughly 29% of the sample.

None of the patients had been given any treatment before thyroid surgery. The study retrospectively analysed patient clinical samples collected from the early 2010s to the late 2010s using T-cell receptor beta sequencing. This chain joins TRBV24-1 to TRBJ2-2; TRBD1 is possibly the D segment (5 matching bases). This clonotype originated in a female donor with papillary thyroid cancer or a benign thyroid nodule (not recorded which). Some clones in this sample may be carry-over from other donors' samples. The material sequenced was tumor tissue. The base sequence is TGTGCCACCAGTGAAGGGGTTCTACGGACCGGGGAGCTGTTTTTT. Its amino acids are CATSEGVLRTGELFF.